A selection of T cell receptor beta chains follows, all from one sample in a study of blood T cell repertoires in COVID-19. Sequencing used immunoSEQ multiplex PCR; TCRdb keeps in-frame clones, though not all of them. The sample yields under 250,000 clones, roughly 80% seen once. The sequencing sample was made of peripheral blood. These receptors were taken from a woman between 65 and 79 years old with acute or convalescent COVID-19. Both conserved end residues are trimmed from each CDR3. D genes are given only for firm matches.

>.|TRBV6-5|TRBJ1-2
LTEAGDLLGYT
>.|TRBV5-4|TRBJ2-5
ASSFPLREATQY
>TRBD1|TRBV30|TRBJ1-4
AWGAGTVARPTNEKLF
>.|TRBV7-2|TRBJ2-3
ASSLVGAGGTDTQY
>.|TRBV12-5|TRBJ1-5
ASGPDREGNQPQH
>.|TRBV4-1|TRBJ1-2
ASSQEGRGRGYT
>TRBD1|TRBV30|TRBJ1-1
AWSVGGTVHTEAF
>.|TRBV21-1|TRBJ2-4
ASRGELAGGPKAKNIQY
>TRBD1|TRBV5-4|TRBJ2-1
ASSGTGIDNEQF
>TRBD2|TRBV7-3|TRBJ2-7
ASESGGKDYEQY
>TRBD1|TRBV7-2|TRBJ2-7
ASSENRGRYEQY
>TRBD1|TRBV16|TRBJ1-4
ASSRSGTGGEKLF
>TRBD1|TRBV25-1|TRBJ1-1
ASIRQGSNTEAF
>.|TRBV5-1|TRBJ2-1
ASSLEGGTYNEQF
>.|TRBV12-5|TRBJ1-5
ASGSSYQPQH
>TRBD1|TRBV5-1|TRBJ2-2
ASSIGQGGAGELF
>TRBD2|TRBV5-8|TRBJ2-5
ASSRTTSGGGQETQY
>TRBD2|TRBV7-3|TRBJ2-3
ASSLGLFQTDTQY
>TRBD2|TRBV6-6|TRBJ2-7
ASRPSGGAYEQY
>TRBD1|TRBV5-1|TRBJ2-7
ASSFRQGEYGYYEQY
>.|TRBV19|TRBJ2-6
ASREISGANVLT
>TRBD1|TRBV5-1|TRBJ2-1
ASTGTGRNEQF
>.|TRBV27|TRBJ1-1
ASSLEQGNTEAF
>TRBD1|TRBV4-1|TRBJ1-2
ASSRQKDIWDRFSYGYT
>.|TRBV3-1/TRBV3-2|TRBJ1-1
ASSRGRNTEAF
>TRBD1|TRBV2|TRBJ1-3
ASRAPGGASSGNTIY
>TRBD1|TRBV5-1|TRBJ2-3
ASRTGVSDTQY